This T cell receptor (beta chain) appears in the sequencing data of a study of T-cell reconstitution after alpha-beta-depleted transplantation in children. Preparation of the TCRbeta library used unique molecular identifiers. TCRdb recomputed calls from the PCR reads with MiXCR, one row per CDR3 protein. The sample has around 680,000 distinct CDR3 sequences, roughly 17% seen once; the top ten hold over 0.95%. This clonotype was seen repeatedly, ten times or more. The CDR3 is made up of 8 amino acids. V lost 2 bases and J lost 11, with 3 bases in between. In germline, CDR1 is SQVTM, CDR2 ANQGSEA. The sample in question was PBMCs from the stem cell graft donor, obtained from the stem cell graft. V and J are TRBV29-1 and TRBJ1-1; no reliable D call. This TCR was recovered from a human donor who donated a stem cell graft to a child with acute myeloid leukemia. DNA for the CDR3: TGCAGCGTTGAATCGGCTTTCTTT. It codes for CSVESAFF.